The next 27 T cell receptor beta chains were all read from a single sample in a study of blood T cell repertoires in COVID-19. Clones were read by immunoSEQ multiplex PCR, and TCRdb kept only the in-frame ones, dropping some. This sample has 110,000 to 150,000 clones, with almost 90% found just once. Input material: peripheral blood. The receptors shown here come from a woman aged 55-70 years with acute or convalescent COVID-19.

This chain joins TRBV7-2 and TRBJ2-7; D ambiguous. The germline V gene encodes CDR1 SGHTA and CDR2 FQGNSA. This CDR3 is 14 amino acids long. V dropped 5 bases and J dropped 2 bases, with 13 bases sitting between them. CDR3 DNA: TGTGCCAGCAGCCAGGATTTTGGCACCTACGAGCAGTACTTC. The encoded protein is CASSQDFGTYEQYF. The full variable domain, its missing parts supplied by reference TRBV7-2 and TRBJ2-7, is GAGVSQSPSNKVTEKGKDVELRCDPISGHTALYWYRQSLGQGLEFLIYFQGNSAPDKSGLPSDRFSAERTGGSVSTLTIQRTQQEDSAVYLCASSQDFGTYEQYFGPGTRLTVT.

The V call is TRBV6-5, the J call TRBJ2-7, with D hard to call. Trimming took 2 bases from V and 6 from J, leaving 8 bases between them. The germline gives CDR1 MNHEY, CDR2 SVGAGI. The CDR3 has 12 amino acids. In DNA form, the CDR3 reads TGTGCCAGCAGTTACGCGGAGCGCGAGCAGTACTTC. As protein: CASSYAEREQYF.

CDR3 loop: CASSQDVHQNTEAFF. CDR3 DNA: TGCGCCAGCAGCCAAGATGTACACCAGAACACTGAAGCTTTCTTT. The J gene is TRBJ1-1, the V gene TRBV4-3; D unresolved. CDR1 and CDR2 from the germline V gene are LGHNA and YSLEER. The CDR3 length is 15 residues. Trimming pared 0 bases from V and 1 base from J, leaving 9 bases between.

This rearrangement joins TRBV28 to TRBJ2-4; D is unclear. The CDR3 is 15 amino acids. V was clipped by 3 bases and J by 1 base, with 10 bases between them. CDR1 and CDR2 from the germline V gene are MDHEN and SYDVKM. The CDR3 DNA sequence: TGTGCCAGCAGTTTTGCGTTTGCGGCCAAAAACATTCAGTACTTC. Its translation is CASSFAFAAKNIQYF.

The CDR3 region is CASSVQGINEKLFF. The CDR3 coding sequence is TGTGCCAGCAGTGTTCAGGGAATTAATGAAAAACTGTTTTTT. The chain joins TRBV2 to TRBJ1-4; TRBD1 is a possible D gene (5 bases). The CDR3 is made up of 14 amino acids. The germline V and J ends were trimmed by 4 bases and 4 bases, with 10 bases remaining between them. Germline CDR1 and CDR2: SNHLY and FYNNEI.

The CDR3 DNA sequence: TGTGCCAGCAGTTTATCGGTCGAACCAAGCTTCTCCTACGAGCAGTACTTC. Its protein product is CASSLSVEPSFSYEQYF. The chain uses TRBV27 and TRBJ2-7; D is ambiguous. Germline assignment: CDR1 MNHEY and CDR2 SMNVEV (reference sequence). V was shortened by 0 bases and J by 0 bases, with 15 bases between the two germline ends. CDR3 length: 17 residues.

The chain is built from TRBV15 and TRBJ1-1; 7 bases match TRBD1. V lost 5 bases and J lost 2; bases outside the gene matches: 5. Per germline, CDR1 LNHNV and CDR2 YYDKDF (reference sequence). The CDR3 is made up of 14 amino acids. The CDR3 reads CATSGDRANTEAFF. CDR3 bases: TGTGCCACCAGCGGTGACAGGGCCAACACTGAAGCTTTCTTT. Looking up the rest from reference TRBV15 and TRBJ1-1 gives the full variable domain: DAMVIQNPRYQVTQFGKPVTLSCSQTLNHNVMYWYQQKSSQAPKLLFHYYDKDFNNEADTPDNFQSRRPNTSFCFLDIRSPGLGDTAMYLCATSGDRANTEAFFGQGTRLTVV.

This clone was counted between two and nine times. The V gene is TRBV30, the J gene TRBJ1-5; D is uncertain. The CDR3 has 13 residues. CDR1 is GTSNPN and CDR2 is SVGIG in the germline V gene (reference sequence). The germline V and J ends were trimmed by 4 bases and 5 bases, with 12 bases remaining between them. The CDR3 sequence: CAWNVGLDQPQHF. The CDR3 DNA sequence: TGTGCCTGGAACGTTGGCCTTGATCAGCCCCAGCATTTT.

This clone occurred once. This chain joins TRBV6-5 and TRBJ2-3; 9 nucleotides match TRBD2. This CDR3 region has 15 residues. Trimming took 7 bases from V and 7 from J; bases not matched to a gene: 12. Germline values: CDR1 MNHEY, CDR2 SVGAGI. The CDR3 loop reads CASTSGTSSAYTQYF. CDR3 nucleotide sequence: TGTGCCAGCACCTCTGGGACTAGCTCTGCCTATACGCAGTATTTT.

CDR3 nucleotide sequence: TGTGCCAGCAGCCAAGGCAGGGGTCACACTGAAGCTTTCTTT. Translating it yields CASSQGRGHTEAFF. The chain is built from TRBV3-1 (or the pseudogene TRBV3-2) and TRBJ1-1; D might be TRBD1 (6 bases). The CDR3 runs to 14 residues. Trimming pared 1 base from V and 3 bases from J, leaving 9 bases between. CDR1 LGHDT and CDR2 YNNKEL come from the germline V gene (reference sequence).

CDR3 DNA sequence: TGTGCCAGCAGCCAGGAGGGTTGGGACACTGAAGCTTTCTTT. This encodes CASSQEGWDTEAFF. The V and J genes are TRBV6-6 and TRBJ1-1; D not certain. This CDR3 has 14 residues. V lost 6 bases and J lost 3, with 14 bases in between. Germline lookup yields CDR1 MNHNY and CDR2 SVGAGI (reference sequence).

The chain is built from TRBV7-2 and TRBJ2-2, with D maybe TRBD2 (5 bases). Per germline, CDR1 SGHTA and CDR2 FQGNSA. The length of the CDR3 is 16 residues. The V end lost 5 bases, the J end lost 0 bases, and 13 bases lay between the germline ends. CDR3 loop: CASSTRADPNTGELFF. The CDR3 nucleotides are TGTGCCAGCAGCACGAGGGCAGACCCGAACACCGGGGAGCTGTTTTTT.

The chain recombines TRBV5-4 with TRBJ1-2; 7 nucleotides agree with TRBD1. Trimming at V came to 5 bases and at J to 2 bases, leaving 12 bases not matched to a gene. Looked up from germline, CDR1 is SGHNT and CDR2 is YYREEE (reference sequence). This CDR3 has 16 residues. The CDR3 is CASSTPAGGGNYGYTF. The CDR3 region has the DNA TGTGCCAGCAGTACCCCGGCAGGGGGTGGGAACTATGGCTACACCTTC.

The rearrangement links TRBV5-1 to TRBJ2-5; 12 bases align to TRBD2. V dropped 2 bases and J dropped 2; count of bases not matched to a gene: 4. Germline V gene sequence: CDR1 SGHRS, CDR2 YFSETQ. The length of the CDR3 is 16 residues. CDR3 sequence: CASSLRTSGAQETQYF. CDR3 nucleotide sequence: TGCGCCAGCAGCTTAAGGACTAGCGGGGCACAAGAGACCCAGTACTTC.

The rearrangement joins TRBV18 to TRBJ2-2; weak D call: TRBD1 (6 bases). The germline V gene has CDR1 KGHSH and CDR2 LQKENI. Trimming took off 6 bases at V and 3 bases at J, with 14 bases between the two ends. The CDR3 length is 15 residues. CDR3 in DNA: TGTGCCAGCTCCCCCGGGACAACGGACACCGGGGAGCTGTTTTTT. Translated: CASSPGTTDTGELFF.

The chain carries TRBV5-5 and TRBJ2-1, with D hard to call. This CDR3 is built from 14 residues. Trimming left V 1 base short and J 4 bases short, with 9 bases between. CDR1 is SGHKS and CDR2 is YYEKEE in the germline V gene (reference sequence). The CDR3 sequence is CASSLWPVYNEQFF. CDR3 sequence (DNA): TGTGCCAGCAGCTTGTGGCCAGTGTACAATGAGCAGTTCTTC.

The rearrangement uses TRBV28 and TRBJ1-5; unclear D gene. Germline CDR1 MDHEN, CDR2 SYDVKM. The CDR3 runs 18 residues. Trimming shortened V by 3 bases and J by 6 bases, and 24 bases separated the two germline ends. CDR3 nucleotide sequence: TGTGCCAGCAGTTTTCGACCCATGATAGCAACACGGAGTCAGCCCCAGCATTTT. It codes for CASSFRPMIATRSQPQHF.

The chain couples TRBV19 to TRBJ2-7, with a weak D call TRBD2 (5 bases). The V end was cut by 6 bases, the J end by 5 bases, with 17 bases between. Looked up from germline, CDR1 is LNHDA and CDR2 is SQIVND (reference sequence). This CDR3 spans 14 amino acids. The DNA of the CDR3 is TGTGCCAGTAGACCGACGAGGGATTTCAACGAGCAGTACTTC. Amino acids: CASRPTRDFNEQYF.

V usage is TRBV3-1 (or the pseudogene TRBV3-2) and J usage is TRBJ1-5, with TRBD1 as a possible D gene (5 bases). V dropped 5 bases and J dropped 1 base, with 15 bases sitting between them. This CDR3 contains 16 residues. Germline V gene data show CDR1 as LGHDT and CDR2 as YNNKEL (reference sequence). This chain's CDR3 is CASSSAGQGSNQPQHF. The CDR3 DNA is TGTGCCAGCAGCTCCGCAGGCCAGGGAAGCAATCAGCCCCAGCATTTT.

V gene TRBV28 combines with J gene TRBJ1-1, with 8 bases lining up with TRBD1. The CDR3 contains 15 residues. The V segment lost 6 bases and the J segment 6 bases; nucleotides outside the gene matches: 12. Germline V gene sequence: CDR1 MDHEN, CDR2 SYDVKM. The CDR3 DNA reads TGTGCCAGCAGGGTACCAACAGGGGGTAAGCCTGAAGCTTTCTTT. Residues: CASRVPTGGKPEAFF.

This clone came up a few times. The CDR3, as DNA: TGTGCCAGCAGTGCGGGACTAGGCTCTCAGACCCAGTACTTC. Protein sequence: CASSAGLGSQTQYF. The chain recombines TRBV2 with TRBJ2-5, with 8 bases identical to TRBD2. Trimming took 4 bases from V and 6 from J; bases not matched to a gene: 7. Germline loops: CDR1 SNHLY, CDR2 FYNNEI. This CDR3 is 14 amino acids long.

The rearrangement joins TRBV28 to TRBJ2-1; D perhaps matches TRBD1 (5 bases). CDR1 and CDR2 from the germline V gene are MDHEN and SYDVKM. The CDR3 length is 13 residues. V dropped 3 bases and J dropped 8 bases, with 11 bases sitting between them. CDR3 nucleotides: TGTGCCAGCAGTTTGTGGGGCAGCGATGAGCAGTTCTTC. It codes for CASSLWGSDEQFF.

V usage is TRBV11-2 and J usage is TRBJ1-5; D is uncertain. Trimming cost V 5 bases and J 3 bases, with 14 bases left between them. The CDR3 loop spans 15 amino acids. The V gene's germline CDR1 is SGHAT and CDR2 FQNNGV. CDR3 amino acids: CASSRQPEPNQPQHF. CDR3 DNA: TGTGCCAGCAGCCGACAACCCGAACCCAATCAGCCCCAGCATTTT. Combining the CDR3 with reference TRBV11-2 and TRBJ1-5 gives the whole variable domain EAGVAQSPRYKIIEKRQSVAFWCNPISGHATLYWYQQILGQGPKLLIQFQNNGVVDDSQLPKDRFSAERLKGVDSTLKIQPAKLEDSAVYLCASSRQPEPNQPQHFGDGTRLSIL.

This chain joins TRBV5-8 and TRBJ2-6; D may be TRBD2 (5 bases). Germline V gene data show CDR1 as SGHTS and CDR2 as YDEGEE. Trimming stripped 4 bases from V and 0 bases from J, with 11 bases between. This CDR3 contains 16 residues. CDR3: CASSILRDSGANVLTF. The CDR3 DNA sequence: TGTGCCAGCAGCATATTACGGGACTCTGGGGCCAACGTCCTGACTTTC.

V is TRBV6-1 and J is TRBJ1-5, with 9 nucleotides matching TRBD1. J lost 11 bases, V lost 1 base, and 12 bases had no gene match. This CDR3 comprises 16 residues. Germline V gives CDR1 MNHNS, CDR2 SASEGT. CDR3 sequence reads: CASSEGRGQGVRAQHF. DNA of the CDR3: TGTGCCAGCAGTGAAGGGAGGGGACAGGGTGTTAGGGCCCAGCATTTT.

CDR3 nucleotides: TGTGCCAGCAGCTTTAGCAGCGACGAGCAGTACTTC. This sequence encodes CASSFSSDEQYF. The chain is built from TRBV7-9 and TRBJ2-7; D unresolved. The V gene lost 3 bases and the J gene lost 5 bases, with 8 bases spanning the gap. This CDR3 is 12 amino acids long. Germline V gene data show CDR1 as SEHNR and CDR2 as FQNEAQ (reference sequence).

Remarks on this clone: Other DNA sequences in the sample encode the same CDR3. The chain joins TRBV7-9 to TRBJ1-6; 8 bases map to TRBD1. Trimming took 6 bases from V and 6 from J; bases not matched to a gene: 7. The CDR3 sequence is 15 residues long. The germline CDR1 and CDR2 sequences are SEHNR and FQNEAQ (reference sequence). Here the CDR3 reads CASRDDRGLNSPLHF. The DNA of the CDR3 is TGTGCCAGCAGGGACGACAGGGGACTTAATTCACCCCTCCACTTT.